This TCR beta chain was profiled in a study of T cells after yellow fever vaccination. Study overall: It was SMART-Seq v4 Ultra Low Input that prepared the fractions with low cell numbers. Overall study findings and caveats: Weaker, the secondary response had a peak occurring faster, on day 5 versus 15.

In this sample, this clonotype turned up many times. Its cognate antigen is unknown. The V end was cut by 8 bases, the J end by 5 bases, with 12 bases between. Germline loops: CDR1 SGHTA, CDR2 FQGTGA. This CDR3 has 13 residues. In making TCR cDNA, 5'RACE template switching added a universal primer site and UMIs to it. TCRdb redid the calling of the 5' RACE reads with MiXCR, one entry per CDR3 protein. The repertoire holds 150,000 to 200,000 distinct CDR3 sequences, with approximately 6.7% as singletons. The sequences come from CD4+ T cells sorted from PBMCs, collected 4 to 5 days after the first yellow fever vaccination. This sequence originates from a man aged 18 to 30 who received the YFV17D yellow fever vaccine. V and J are TRBV7-3 and TRBJ2-2; unclear D gene. CDR3 nucleotide sequence: TGTGCCAGCCGTGAGACCAATACCGGGGAGCTGTTTTTT. Its protein is CASRETNTGELFF.